Listed here are 26 T cell receptor beta chains from one sample, sequenced in a study of cytomegalovirus exposure and HLA in healthy donors. The PCR had 60 Vbeta and 13 Jbeta primers. Produced via immunoSEQ multiplex PCR; TCRdb's table is partial and in-frame only. The data contain tens of thousands of clones, more than 70% of them seen just once; the ten biggest clones take up around 3.5%. The sample consisted of PBMCs. The receptors here all came from a man aged 30 to 45 in good health and CMV-seronegative.

The rearrangement uses TRBV9 and TRBJ2-2, with D possibly matching TRBD2 (5 bases). Between the trimmed V and J ends, which lost 4 bases and 4 bases, there was a span of 11 bases. Germline CDR1 SGDLS, CDR2 YYNGEE. The CDR3 contains 14 residues. The CDR3 nucleotides are TGTGCCAGCAGCCCCACTAGGAGCACCGGGGAGCTGTTTTTT. Translation: CASSPTRSTGELFF.

The rearrangement uses TRBV29-1 and TRBJ2-7; D may be TRBD1 (5 bases). The CDR3 is 13 amino acids. Trimming took 0 bases from V and 5 from J, leaving 11 bases between them. The germline gives CDR1 SQVTM, CDR2 ANQGSEA. CDR3 protein: CSVEDGARNEQYF. DNA for the CDR3: TGCAGCGTTGAAGATGGGGCTAGGAACGAGCAGTACTTC.

The CDR3 sequence: CAWSRAGDSPLHF. DNA of the CDR3: TGTGCCTGGAGTAGGGCAGGGGATTCACCCCTCCACTTT. The chain couples TRBV30 to TRBJ1-6, with D tentatively TRBD1 (6 bases). Germline lookup yields CDR1 GTSNPN and CDR2 SVGIG (reference sequence). The CDR3 covers 13 residues. V lost 2 bases, J lost 8 bases, and 10 bases lay in between.

The J gene is TRBJ1-6, the V gene TRBV6-5; 9 bases are shared with TRBD1. The CDR3 extends over 15 amino acids. V lost 6 bases, J lost 8 bases, and 8 bases stayed unmatched. CDR1 MNHEY and CDR2 SVGAGI come from the germline V gene. The CDR3 region is CASRRKTGGDSPLHF. The CDR3 nucleotides read TGTGCCAGCAGGAGGAAGACAGGGGGGGATTCACCCCTCCACTTT.

This rearrangement joins TRBV18 to TRBJ2-1, with 8 bases matching TRBD2. V lost 4 bases and J lost 5; bases outside the gene matches: 10. CDR3 size: 16 residues. Germline V lookup: CDR1 KGHSH, CDR2 LQKENI. The CDR3 loop is CASSLIGGGPNNEQFF. In DNA, the CDR3 is TGTGCCAGCTCACTTATTGGCGGGGGGCCGAACAATGAGCAGTTCTTC. Based on the CDR3 plus reference TRBV18 and TRBJ2-1, the full variable domain is NAGVMQNPRHLVRRRGQEARLRCSPMKGHSHVYWYRQLPEEGLKFMVYLQKENIIDESGMPKERFSAEFPKEGPSILRIQQVVRGDSAAYFCASSLIGGGPNNEQFFGPGTRLTVL.

This clone was recorded once. The chain carries TRBV30 and TRBJ1-3; maybe TRBD1 (5 bases). There are 15 residues in the CDR3. The V and J ends lost 5 bases and 2 bases respectively, with 16 bases between them. The V gene's germline CDR1 is GTSNPN and CDR2 SVGIG (reference sequence). The CDR3 DNA reads as TGTGCCTGGGGGGCCGCTGGTTTCACTGGAAACACCATATATTTT. Its translation is CAWGAAGFTGNTIYF.

This clone was counted only a few times. The rearrangement uses TRBV11-3 and TRBJ2-1; 7 nucleotides agree with TRBD2. Germline V gene data show CDR1 as SGHNT and CDR2 as YENEEA. J lost 0 bases, V lost 4 bases, and 6 bases had no gene match. This CDR3 has 16 residues. DNA of the CDR3: TGTGCCAGCAGCTCGGGACTAACAGGCTCCTACAATGAGCAGTTCTTC. This gives the protein CASSSGLTGSYNEQFF.

The chain has TRBV28 and TRBJ2-3, with TRBD1 identical over 8 bases. Per the germline V gene, CDR1 is MDHEN and CDR2 is SYDVKM. The CDR3 is 23 amino acids. V lost 1 base, J lost 5 bases, and 29 bases stayed unmatched. CDR3 nucleotide sequence: TGTGCCAGCAGTTTATCTAACGTCAGGGGGCAAAATATTGGCAGGGTCGGTAGAGATACGCAGTATTTT. It codes for CASSLSNVRGQNIGRVGRDTQYF.

This chain connects TRBV19 to TRBJ1-5; 7 bases align to TRBD1. Germline CDR1 and CDR2: LNHDA and SQIVND (reference sequence). Unmatched junction bases numbered 8, after V lost 1 base and J lost 5 bases. This CDR3 contains 16 residues. DNA of the CDR3: TGTGCCAGTAGTATAGTAGGCAGGGGGAGCTATCAGCCCCAGCATTTT. It yields the protein CASSIVGRGSYQPQHF.

This clone was detected once. This chain connects TRBV6-5 to TRBJ2-2; D is unclear. The CDR3 is 15 residues long. Deletions cut 0 bases from V and 4 bases from J, with 9 bases between. The germline V gene encodes CDR1 MNHEY and CDR2 SVGAGI. The CDR3 reads CASSYSRAVTGELFF. CDR3 bases: TGTGCCAGCAGTTACTCGCGTGCGGTCACCGGGGAGCTGTTTTTT.

The V and J genes are TRBV28 and TRBJ2-5, with D unresolved. The J call may not be correct, given that the DNA end is closer to TRBJ2-7. CDR3 length: 15 amino acids. Germline V CDR1 and CDR2: MDHEN, SYDVKM. This CDR3 is CASSSAFLPSYEQYF. The CDR3 nucleotides read TGTGCCAGCAGTTCAGCGTTCCTCCCCTCCTACGAGCAGTACTTC.

The chain is built from TRBV6-4 and TRBJ2-1; a weak D match, TRBD1 (6 bases). Trimming removed 4 bases at V and 6 bases at J, with 16 bases between. The germline V gene encodes CDR1 MRHNA and CDR2 SNTAGT. The CDR3 contains 15 residues. The CDR3 loop reads CASSVRQEGSNEQFF. DNA of the CDR3: TGTGCCAGCAGTGTACGACAGGAAGGGAGCAATGAGCAGTTCTTC.

V usage is TRBV18 and J usage is TRBJ2-5, with unresolved D. Germline V gives CDR1 KGHSH, CDR2 LQKENI. There are 13 residues in the CDR3. Deletions cut 5 bases from V and 5 bases from J, with 12 bases between. DNA for the CDR3: TGTGCCAGCTCAACCGGAGAAAGGGAGACCCAGTACTTC. This encodes CASSTGERETQYF.

Comments on this clone: One end of the junction does not line up with germline, which may come from a read error. Distinct nucleotide sequences in the sample also encode this CDR3. The chain uses TRBV9 and TRBJ1-1, with D perhaps TRBD1 (6 bases). The germline CDR1 and CDR2 sequences are SGDLS and YYNGEE. The CDR3 totals 14 residues. DNA of the CDR3: TGTGCCAGCAGCGCCAGTAACGGGGACACTGAAGCTTTTTTT. This encodes CASSASNGDTEAFF.

This chain connects TRBV10-1 to TRBJ2-3; TRBD1 matches at 7 bases. Germline CDR1 reads WNHNN; CDR2 reads SYGVQD (reference sequence). The CDR3 runs 17 residues. Unmatched junction bases numbered 10, after V lost 4 bases and J lost 0 bases. CDR3 in DNA: TGCGCCAGCAGTGCGAAGACAGGGCGGCCTAGCACAGATACGCAGTATTTT. Residues: CASSAKTGRPSTDTQYF.

J is TRBJ2-7 and V is TRBV7-9; 9 bases fit TRBD1. With 1 base clipped from V and 0 bases from J, the junction kept 4 bases outside the gene matches. Per germline, CDR1 SEHNR and CDR2 FQNEAQ (reference sequence). The CDR3 sequence is 16 residues long. CDR3 sequence reads: CASSLVVTGGSYEQYF. CDR3 nucleotides: TGTGCCAGCAGCTTAGTGGTGACAGGGGGCTCCTACGAGCAGTACTTC.

The rearrangement links TRBV9 to TRBJ2-3, with 11 bases aligning to TRBD2. J was trimmed by 2 bases and V by 0 bases; bases with no gene match: 2. The CDR3 contains 16 residues. Germline CDR1 is SGDLS and CDR2 is YYNGEE. The CDR3 loop reads CASSVEGLAATDTQYF. For the CDR3, the DNA is TGTGCCAGCAGCGTAGAGGGACTAGCGGCCACAGATACGCAGTATTTT.

V usage is TRBV10-2 and J usage is TRBJ2-2, with a possible D match to TRBD2 (5 bases). Trimming pared 8 bases from V and 7 bases from J, leaving 17 bases between. The CDR3 covers 14 residues. The germline CDR1 and CDR2 sequences are WSHSY and SAAADI. In DNA form, the CDR3 reads TGCGCCAGCGGGAGAGGCCAGGCGCACGGGGAGCTGTTTTTT. This codes for CASGRGQAHGELFF.

The genes are TRBV27 and TRBJ1-1, with 11 bases fitting TRBD1. V lost 8 bases to trimming and J lost 7 bases; unmatched junction nucleotides: 6. CDR1 and CDR2 (germline): MNHEY, SMNVEV (reference sequence). This CDR3 region has 13 residues. CDR3 sequence reads: CASQPGTGGEAFF. CDR3 bases: TGTGCCAGCCAACCCGGGACAGGGGGTGAAGCTTTCTTT.

Here the CDR3 reads CAWSVFLPGELFF. CDR3 in DNA: TGTGCCTGGAGTGTATTCCTCCCCGGGGAGCTGTTTTTT. This chain uses TRBV30 with TRBJ2-2; D unresolved. CDR3 length: 13 residues. With 0 bases removed from V and 6 bases from J, the gap between germline ends came to 8 bases. The germline V gene encodes CDR1 GTSNPN and CDR2 SVGIG (reference sequence).

The chain couples TRBV18 to TRBJ1-3, with 11 bases aligning to TRBD1. Trimming cost V 6 bases and J 1 base; bases outside gene matches: 8. CDR3 length: 17 residues. Germline loops: CDR1 KGHSH, CDR2 LQKENI. Here the CDR3 DNA reads TGTGCCAGCTCGCGGACAGGGGGCTCAGATTCTGGAAACACCATATATTTT. The encoded protein is CASSRTGGSDSGNTIYF.

The gene calls are TRBV11-3 and TRBJ1-1; 8 bases line up with TRBD1. Germline loops: CDR1 SGHNT, CDR2 YENEEA. V was pared by 4 bases and J by 3 bases, with 4 bases of the junction left unmatched. The CDR3 consists of 14 residues. The CDR3 loop reads CASSSGQGDTEAFF. CDR3 coding DNA: TGTGCCAGCAGCTCAGGACAGGGAGACACTGAAGCTTTCTTT.

The chain uses TRBV2 and TRBJ2-5, with TRBD2 identical over 9 bases. This CDR3 is 16 amino acids long. V shed 3 bases, J shed 5 bases, and the junction held 10 bases outside the gene matches. CDR1 is SNHLY, CDR2 FYNNEI, per germline. CDR3 sequence reads: CASSELGGRARETQYF. The CDR3 coding sequence is TGTGCCAGCAGTGAGTTAGGCGGGAGGGCCCGGGAGACCCAGTACTTC.

The rearrangement links TRBV5-1 to TRBJ1-1, with D hard to call. There are 14 residues in the CDR3. Germline CDR1 is SGHRS and CDR2 is YFSETQ. V was clipped by 0 bases and J by 7 bases, with 13 bases between them. CDR3 amino acids: CASSLELRQVEAFF. The DNA of the CDR3 is TGCGCCAGCAGCTTGGAGCTAAGACAAGTTGAAGCTTTCTTT.

As for this clone: The sample holds other DNA sequences that translate to the same CDR3. This chain uses TRBV28 with TRBJ1-5; D remains ambiguous. This CDR3 contains 13 residues. Trimming removed 7 bases from V and 6 bases from J, with 13 bases in between. Germline CDR1 is MDHEN and CDR2 is SYDVKM. The CDR3 region is CASNRRKSQPQHF. The CDR3 DNA sequence: TGTGCCAGCAACCGCAGGAAATCTCAGCCCCAGCATTTT.

The CDR3 nucleotides read TGTGCCAGCCGCCCACAGGGCCTTTCCTACGAGCAGTACTTC. Encoded protein: CASRPQGLSYEQYF. The chain recombines TRBV28 with TRBJ2-7, with TRBD1 as a possible D gene (6 bases). Trimming cost V 8 bases and J 1 base, with 15 bases left between them. The CDR3 is 14 amino acids. CDR1 is MDHEN and CDR2 is SYDVKM in the germline V gene.